What follows are 15 T cell receptor beta chains derived from one specimen sequenced in a study of blood T cell repertoires in COVID-19. Sequencing was performed with immunoSEQ multiplex PCR; in TCRdb, only in-frame clones are kept and a portion is missing. The table lists 150,000 to 200,000 clones, approximately 85% of them singletons. The sequenced sample was peripheral blood. The origin of the receptors is a man between 60 and 75 years old with acute or convalescent COVID-19.

The chain links TRBV18 to TRBJ1-6; 8 bases line up with TRBD1. CDR1 and CDR2 (germline): KGHSH, LQKENI. V lost 4 bases, J lost 9 bases, and 8 bases stayed unmatched. The length of the CDR3 is 15 residues. The CDR3 spells CASSLDRGRGSPLHF. Here the CDR3 DNA reads TGTGCCAGCTCACTTGACAGGGGTCGGGGTTCACCCCTCCACTTT.

CDR3 nucleotide sequence: TGTGCCAGCAGTCCTCGGGAGCTCACTGAAGCTTTCTTT. Translating gives CASSPRELTEAFF. The chain combines TRBV6-5 with TRBJ1-1; D uncertain. V lost 5 bases to trimming and J lost 4 bases, with 11 bases between them. The CDR3 covers 13 residues. Germline V gives CDR1 MNHEY, CDR2 SVGAGI.

Note on this clone: The junction differs from germline at one of its ends, possibly a read error. The rearrangement links TRBV27 to TRBJ2-2; 11 bases are shared with TRBD2. The CDR3 totals 17 residues. The germline V gene has CDR1 MNHEY and CDR2 SMNVEV (reference sequence). The CDR3 region is CASTLLAGVRNTGELFF. The CDR3 DNA reads as TGTGCCAGCACTTTACTAGCGGGAGTGAGGAACACCGGGGAGCTGTTTTTT.

The V call is TRBV5-1, the J call TRBJ1-4; the match to TRBD1 covers 9 bases. V shed 3 bases, J shed 4 bases, and the junction held 4 bases outside the gene matches. This CDR3 has 15 residues. Germline V gene lookup returns CDR1 SGHRS and CDR2 YFSETQ. Here the CDR3 DNA reads TGCGCCAGCAGCTGGGGACAGGGCGTTAATGAAAAACTGTTTTTT. It specifies CASSWGQGVNEKLFF.

The chain employs TRBV19 and TRBJ1-3, with D uncertain. Trimming stripped 1 base from V and 0 bases from J, with 13 bases between. CDR1 LNHDA and CDR2 SQIVND come from the germline V gene (reference sequence). The CDR3 is 17 residues long. In DNA, the CDR3 is TGTGCCAGTAGTATAGCCCTTTCAAGCTTCTCTGGAAACACCATATATTTT. Residues: CASSIALSSFSGNTIYF.

Only one count was recorded for this clone. The chain links TRBV6-6 to TRBJ1-1, with D maybe TRBD1 (6 bases). Germline V gene sequence: CDR1 MNHNY, CDR2 SVGAGI (reference sequence). This CDR3 is 14 amino acids long. V was pared by 5 bases and J by 1 base, with 11 bases between. The CDR3 nucleotides read TGTGCCAGCAGTACAGGGCTGGCGAACACTGAAGCTTTCTTT. This encodes CASSTGLANTEAFF.

V usage is TRBV27 and J usage is TRBJ2-6; 8 bases fit TRBD1. CDR3 length: 16 amino acids. Germline V gene data show CDR1 as MNHEY and CDR2 as SMNVEV (reference sequence). V dropped 8 bases and J dropped 0; count of bases not matched to a gene: 6. The CDR3 spells CASRDRLSSGANVLTF. The CDR3 region has the DNA TGTGCCAGCCGGGACAGGCTGAGCTCTGGGGCCAACGTCCTGACTTTC.

This clone was detected a few times. The chain carries TRBV7-3 and TRBJ2-1; D may be TRBD2 (5 bases). Trimming left V 4 bases short and J 1 base short, with 14 bases between. Germline lookup yields CDR1 SGHTA and CDR2 FQGTGA. The CDR3 spans 16 residues. Here the CDR3 DNA reads TGTGCCAGCAGCTCAGACCAACTAGGGTCCTACAATGAGCAGTTCTTC. This translates into CASSSDQLGSYNEQFF. Variable domain in full (rest from reference TRBV7-3 and TRBJ2-1): GAGVSQTPSNKVTEKGKYVELRCDPISGHTALYWYRQSLGQGPEFLIYFQGTGAADDSGLPNDRFFAVRPEGSVSTLKIQRTERGDSAVYLCASSSDQLGSYNEQFFGPGTRLTVL.

The rearrangement joins TRBV7-2 to TRBJ2-7; 13 bases map to TRBD2. CDR1 SGHTA and CDR2 FQGNSA come from the germline V gene. This CDR3 region has 14 residues. With 3 bases clipped from V and 5 bases from J, the junction kept 1 base outside the gene matches. The CDR3 sequence is CASSFGTSGNEQYF. The CDR3 region has the DNA TGTGCCAGCAGCTTCGGGACTAGCGGGAACGAGCAGTACTTC.

The J gene is TRBJ2-3, the V gene TRBV6-2 or TRBV6-3; 7 bases match TRBD2. CDR3 length equals 19 residues. Trimming cost V 4 bases and J 6 bases; bases outside gene matches: 22. Germline CDR1 is MNHEY and CDR2 is SVGEGT. DNA of the CDR3: TGTGCCAGCAGTTTTCATCCCCTCGAACCACTAGCGATCCGGGATACGCAGTATTTT. Amino acids: CASSFHPLEPLAIRDTQYF.

The chain joins TRBV7-2 to TRBJ1-1, with 8 positions matching TRBD1. Germline V CDR1 and CDR2: SGHTA, FQGNSA. This CDR3 is 15 amino acids long. Unmatched junction bases numbered 3, after V lost 2 bases and J lost 1 base. CDR3 nucleotide sequence: TGTGCCAGCAGCTTATACGGACAGGGGAACACTGAAGCTTTCTTT. Amino acids: CASSLYGQGNTEAFF.

This clone was seen only once. V gene TRBV5-1 combines with J gene TRBJ2-7, with TRBD2 identical over 7 bases. Germline V gene sequence: CDR1 SGHRS, CDR2 YFSETQ. Trimming removed 4 bases from V and 7 bases from J; junction bases left unmatched: 11. The CDR3 covers 14 residues. The CDR3 is CASSPRGDRREQYF. DNA of the CDR3: TGCGCCAGCAGCCCCCGGGGGGATAGGAGGGAGCAGTACTTC.

The chain is built from TRBV3-1 (or the pseudogene TRBV3-2) and TRBJ2-7; unclear D gene. The germline gives CDR1 LGHDT, CDR2 YNNKEL (reference sequence). This CDR3 spans 15 amino acids. Trimming removed 1 base at V and 0 bases at J, with 10 bases between. The CDR3 bases are TGTGCCAGCAGCCAAGGGCGGCTATACTCCTACGAGCAGTACTTC. Residues: CASSQGRLYSYEQYF.

There are a few counts of this clone. V and J are TRBV24-1 and TRBJ2-1; D is possibly TRBD2 (5 bases). The V gene's germline CDR1 is KGHDR and CDR2 SFDVKD. Trimming left V 6 bases short and J 7 bases short, with 21 bases between. This CDR3 is built from 16 residues. The CDR3 spells CATSSAGQEVRNEQFF. The CDR3, as DNA: TGTGCCACCAGTTCTGCGGGCCAGGAGGTTCGGAATGAGCAGTTCTTC.

The genes are TRBV14 and TRBJ2-5; 7 bases match TRBD1. The J segment lost 2 bases and the V segment lost 4 bases, leaving 4 bases of the junction unmatched. The germline V gene has CDR1 SGHDN and CDR2 FVKESK. The CDR3 is made up of 14 amino acids. The CDR3 coding sequence is TGTGCCAGCAGCCCGCCGGACAGGCAAGAGACCCAGTACTTC. Translated: CASSPPDRQETQYF.